This T cell receptor (beta chain) originates from a study of blood T cells in healthy people across ages. This clonotype appeared a few times. This CDR3 comprises 17 residues. Trimming at V came to 2 bases and at J to 11 bases, leaving 14 bases not matched to a gene. Next came a second PCR, run for roughly 6 to 11 cycles, which used a sample-barcoded 5' primer along with a J-beta primer mix. Each CDR3 protein is one row after TCRdb ran MiXCR on the 5' RACE reads. This sample yields some 1.4 million distinct CDR3 sequences, of which approximately 38% are seen a single time; less than 8% belongs to the top ten.

This sequence was found in a young woman in good health. Sample: blood. V usage is TRBV12-3 or TRBV12-4 and J usage is TRBJ2-5; 13 bases align to TRBD2. The chain's CDR3 is CASSLYGLAGANNEQYF. The CDR3 bases are TGTGCCAGCAGTTTATACGGACTAGCGGGGGCCAACAATGAGCAGTACTTC.